The 28 T cell receptor beta chains reported below all come from one sample, sequenced in a study of blood T cell repertoires in COVID-19. The data were produced by immunoSEQ multiplex PCR, yet TCRdb's version contains in-frame clones alone and is incomplete. The data contain just over 250,000 clones, about 91% of them singletons. Source material: peripheral blood. These receptors all come from a person aged 18-30 years with COVID-19, enrolled during active disease.

The count of this clone is one. This chain joins TRBV9 and TRBJ2-7; 10 nucleotides align to TRBD1. CDR3 size: 17 residues. The trim removed 3 bases at V and 3 bases at J, leaving 12 bases unmatched. Germline assignment: CDR1 SGDLS and CDR2 YYNGEE. The CDR3 spells CASSGGQGSSSNYEQYF. The CDR3 DNA follows: TGTGCCAGCAGCGGGGGACAGGGGTCGAGTAGTAACTACGAGCAGTACTTC.

The V and J genes are TRBV5-6 and TRBJ1-2; D is possibly TRBD1 (6 bases). There are 12 residues in the CDR3. CDR1 is SGHDT and CDR2 is YYEEEE in the germline V gene. The V and J ends lost 4 bases and 5 bases respectively, with 9 bases between them. CDR3 loop: CASSNGQYGYTF. CDR3 bases: TGTGCCAGCAGCAACGGACAGTATGGCTACACCTTC.

V and J are TRBV5-8 and TRBJ2-2; D may be TRBD2 (5 bases). Deletions cut 4 bases from V and 2 bases from J, with 15 bases between. The CDR3 runs to 16 residues. CDR1 and CDR2 from the germline V gene are SGHTS and YDEGEE. This chain's CDR3 is CASSTGMFSNTGELFF. CDR3 bases: TGTGCCAGCAGCACGGGGATGTTTAGTAACACCGGGGAGCTGTTTTTT. The full variable domain, rest sourced from reference TRBV5-8 and TRBJ2-2, is EAGVTQSPTHLIKTRGQQATLRCSPISGHTSVYWYQQALGLGLQFLLWYDEGEERNRGNFPPRFSGRQFPNYSSELNVNALELEDSALYLCASSTGMFSNTGELFFGEGSRLTVL.

This chain joins TRBV27 and TRBJ1-5, with D tentatively TRBD1 (5 bases). Deletions cut 4 bases from V and 6 bases from J, with 13 bases between. CDR3 size: 14 residues. CDR1 and CDR2 (germline): MNHEY, SMNVEV (reference sequence). Here the CDR3 reads CASSSGGGFQPQHF. CDR3 nucleotides: TGTGCCAGCAGTTCCGGGGGAGGTTTTCAGCCCCAGCATTTT.

This clone was seen a few times. The genes are TRBV7-2 and TRBJ1-1; D ambiguous. Germline CDR1 is SGHTA and CDR2 is FQGNSA. Trimming cost V 1 base and J 7 bases, with 13 bases left between them. This CDR3 spans 14 amino acids. CDR3 loop: CASSLEALTNEAFF. The CDR3 bases are TGTGCCAGCAGCTTAGAGGCGCTAACTAATGAAGCTTTCTTT.

This chain joins TRBV19 and TRBJ2-4; 7 nucleotides align to TRBD1. CDR1 is LNHDA, CDR2 SQIVND, per germline (reference sequence). The V segment lost 2 bases and the J segment 3 bases; nucleotides outside the gene matches: 7. The CDR3 extends over 16 amino acids. DNA of the CDR3: TGTGCCAGTAGTATAAACAGGGGAATTGGCAAAAACATTCAGTACTTC. This gives the protein CASSINRGIGKNIQYF.

This chain uses TRBV29-1 with TRBJ2-1, with 8 bases matching TRBD2. The CDR3 runs to 16 residues. V lost 1 base, J lost 0 bases, and 5 bases stayed unmatched. Germline loops: CDR1 SQVTM, CDR2 ANQGSEA. The CDR3 loop reads CSVEGLATRSYNEQFF. CDR3 coding DNA: TGCAGCGTTGAAGGACTAGCGACCCGCTCCTACAATGAGCAGTTCTTC.

This clone appeared once. V is TRBV19 and J is TRBJ1-4; maybe TRBD1 (5 bases). This CDR3 region has 14 residues. With 3 bases removed from V and 8 bases from J, the gap between germline ends came to 13 bases. The germline CDR1 and CDR2 sequences are LNHDA and SQIVND (reference sequence). This CDR3 is CASSIRPGGEKLFF. DNA for the CDR3: TGTGCCAGTAGTATTCGACCCGGGGGGGAAAAACTGTTTTTT.

The chain employs TRBV5-6 and TRBJ1-2; weak D call: TRBD1 (6 bases). The length of the CDR3 is 14 residues. Germline-derived CDR1 and CDR2 are SGHDT and YYEEEE. The V gene lost 4 bases and the J gene lost 3 bases, with 13 bases spanning the gap. The CDR3 DNA sequence: TGTGCCAGCAGCGTTGGACAGTCCTACTATGGCTACACCTTC. Translation gives CASSVGQSYYGYTF.

The chain joins TRBV4-2 to TRBJ1-6; 9 bases are shared with TRBD1. The CDR3 length is 16 residues. V trimming: 1 base; J trimming: 10 bases; junction bases outside the gene matches: 8. The germline V gene has CDR1 LGHNA and CDR2 YNFKEQ. CDR3 protein: CASSQVTGQGGSPLHF. The CDR3 bases are TGTGCCAGCAGCCAAGTTACGGGACAGGGTGGATCACCCCTCCACTTT.

The chain uses TRBV7-9 and TRBJ2-3; TRBD2 aligns across 11 bases. The V gene end was trimmed by 1 base and the J gene end by 6 bases; junction bases not matched to a gene: 6. This CDR3 comprises 16 residues. From germline, CDR1 is SEHNR and CDR2 FQNEAQ (reference sequence). DNA of the CDR3: TGTGCCAGCAGCTTAGTGACTAGCGGGATCACGGATACGCAGTATTTT. Amino acid sequence: CASSLVTSGITDTQYF.

The rearrangement joins TRBV28 to TRBJ2-7; TRBD1 aligns across 7 bases. Trimming removed 6 bases from V and 0 bases from J; junction bases left unmatched: 11. CDR1 and CDR2 from the germline V gene are MDHEN and SYDVKM. CDR3 length equals 16 residues. Here the CDR3 DNA reads TGTGCCAGCAGCCCCACGACAGGGTCCGGCTCCTACGAGCAGTACTTC. This translates into CASSPTTGSGSYEQYF.

This chain uses TRBV3-1 (or the pseudogene TRBV3-2) with TRBJ2-7, with TRBD2 matching over 7 bases. V was pared by 7 bases and J by 3 bases, with 9 bases of the junction left unmatched. Germline V gives CDR1 LGHDT, CDR2 YNNKEL (reference sequence). The CDR3 is made up of 14 amino acids. DNA of the CDR3: TGTGCCAGCACTTACGGAGCGGGGAGCTACGAGCAGTACTTC. The encoded protein is CASTYGAGSYEQYF.

CDR3 DNA sequence: TGTGCCAGCATTATCCGAGGGAGGGCTTTCTTT. Protein sequence: CASIIRGRAFF. This chain uses TRBV6-5 with TRBJ1-1; D is uncertain. This CDR3 contains 11 residues. Germline V lookup: CDR1 MNHEY, CDR2 SVGAGI. V was cut by 7 bases and J by 11 bases, with 14 bases left in between.

The table lists this clone with a few counts. In nucleotides, the CDR3 is TGTGCCAGCAGCTCACAGGGGGCGCGAGGAAACACCATATATTTT. It translates to CASSSQGARGNTIYF. This chain joins TRBV7-2 and TRBJ1-3; 9 nucleotides agree with TRBD1. Germline V gives CDR1 SGHTA, CDR2 FQGNSA. CDR3 length equals 15 residues. The junction had 5 bases not matched to a gene; V was cut back by 4 bases and J by 4 bases.

The chain combines TRBV3-1 (or the pseudogene TRBV3-2) with TRBJ1-6, with 8 nucleotides matching TRBD1. CDR3 length: 16 amino acids. Per the germline V gene, CDR1 is LGHDT and CDR2 is YNNKEL (reference sequence). Germline trimming cut 4 bases from V and 7 bases from J; bases unmatched to any gene: 9. In DNA, the CDR3 is TGTGCCAGCAGCCCTTCTCGGACAGGGCAGAATTCACCCCTCCACTTT. Translating gives CASSPSRTGQNSPLHF.

This chain links TRBV3-1 (or the pseudogene TRBV3-2) with TRBJ1-4; D ambiguous. Germline CDR1 reads LGHDT; CDR2 reads YNNKEL (reference sequence). This CDR3 contains 12 residues. Trimming took 0 bases from V and 11 from J, leaving 7 bases between them. For the CDR3, the DNA is TGTGCCAGCAGCCAAGACAACAGCAAACTGTTTTTT. Translating gives CASSQDNSKLFF.

The V gene is TRBV29-1, the J gene TRBJ1-1; TRBD1 is a possible D gene (5 bases). Trimming removed 7 bases from V and 6 bases from J, with 24 bases in between. This CDR3 comprises 15 residues. Germline values: CDR1 SQVTM, CDR2 ANQGSEA. The CDR3: CSASSPGGMNSEAFF. For the CDR3, the DNA is TGCAGCGCTAGCTCACCGGGGGGTATGAATTCTGAAGCTTTCTTT.

In this sample, this clone turned up a few times. The rearrangement uses TRBV4-1 and TRBJ2-7, with 10 bases aligning to TRBD2. Germline lookup yields CDR1 MGHRA and CDR2 YSYEKL. CDR3 length: 15 residues. The trim removed 1 base at V and 7 bases at J, leaving 7 bases unmatched. CDR3 amino acids: CASSQGSGRAREQYF. CDR3 coding DNA: TGCGCCAGCAGCCAAGGCAGCGGGAGGGCGAGGGAGCAGTACTTC.

V usage is TRBV24-1 and J usage is TRBJ2-6; D is undetermined. Trimming removed 0 bases at V and 2 bases at J, with 7 bases between. Germline loops: CDR1 KGHDR, CDR2 SFDVKD. The CDR3 runs 16 residues. CDR3: CATSDLDRAGANVLTF. CDR3 sequence (DNA): TGTGCCACCAGTGATTTGGATCGGGCTGGGGCCAACGTCCTGACTTTC.

The rearrangement joins TRBV15 to TRBJ2-5; 12 nucleotides match TRBD2. This CDR3 spans 17 amino acids. Germline CDR1 and CDR2: LNHNV and YYDKDF (reference sequence). Trimming took 3 bases from V and 5 from J; bases not matched to a gene: 10. DNA for the CDR3: TGTGCCACCAGCAGCTCGCCGACTAGCGGGAGACGGGAGACCCAGTACTTC. Translation gives CATSSSPTSGRRETQYF. The whole variable domain, filled in from reference TRBV15 and TRBJ2-5, reads DAMVIQNPRYQVTQFGKPVTLSCSQTLNHNVMYWYQQKSSQAPKLLFHYYDKDFNNEADTPDNFQSRRPNTSFCFLDIRSPGLGDTAMYLCATSSSPTSGRRETQYFGPGTRLLVL.

In its sample, this clone was seen a few times. V usage is TRBV28 and J usage is TRBJ2-7; D is undetermined. Germline V gives CDR1 MDHEN, CDR2 SYDVKM. The CDR3 is 11 amino acids. Trimming stripped 4 bases from V and 4 bases from J, with 5 bases between. As DNA, the CDR3 is TGTGCCAGCAGTTACAAATACGAGCAGTACTTC. Protein sequence: CASSYKYEQYF.

On this clone itself: Additional DNA sequences in this sample encode the identical CDR3. The J gene is TRBJ1-4, the V gene TRBV9; 11 nucleotides agree with TRBD1. The CDR3 loop spans 14 amino acids. The ends lost 2 bases at V and 7 bases at J; junction bases unmatched: 1. The germline V gene encodes CDR1 SGDLS and CDR2 YYNGEE. The CDR3 bases are TGTGCCAGCAGCGTTGGGACAGGGGGTGAAAAACTGTTTTTT. As protein: CASSVGTGGEKLFF.

V and J are TRBV25-1 and TRBJ2-5; the D gene is possibly TRBD1 (6 bases). CDR1 and CDR2 (germline): MGHDK, SYGVNS. CDR3 length: 17 amino acids. Trimming took 6 bases from V and 5 from J, leaving 25 bases between them. The DNA of the CDR3 is TGTGCCAGCAGCGCCCCTCAAGACAACAGGGTATGGGAGACCCAGTACTTC. This encodes CASSAPQDNRVWETQYF.

The table lists this clone with a few counts. V gene TRBV9 combines with J gene TRBJ2-7; 7 bases match TRBD2. The CDR3 sequence is 14 residues long. CDR1 and CDR2 from the germline V gene are SGDLS and YYNGEE. The V segment lost 1 base and the J segment 5 bases; nucleotides outside the gene matches: 6. CDR3 nucleotides: TGTGCCAGCAGCGTAAATCCTAGCGGCCACGAGCAGTACTTC. Residues: CASSVNPSGHEQYF.

V gene TRBV7-9 combines with J gene TRBJ2-7, with no clear D. CDR1 is SEHNR, CDR2 FQNEAQ, per germline (reference sequence). V was clipped by 1 base and J by 3 bases, with 7 bases between them. The CDR3 spans 13 residues. This CDR3 is CASSLDMVYEQYF. The CDR3 DNA reads TGTGCCAGCAGCTTAGACATGGTCTACGAGCAGTACTTC.

CDR3 loop: CAWSGCGMAEAFF. The CDR3 DNA follows: TGTGCCTGGAGTGGGTGCGGGATGGCTGAAGCTTTCTTT. The chain joins TRBV30 to TRBJ1-1; D is unclear. Trimming took off 1 base at V and 6 bases at J, with 12 bases between the two ends. CDR3 length: 13 residues. Germline CDR1 reads GTSNPN; CDR2 reads SVGIG (reference sequence).

The chain recombines TRBV19 with TRBJ1-5; 7 bases align to TRBD1. Germline trimming cut 8 bases from V and 0 bases from J; bases unmatched to any gene: 13. Germline V gives CDR1 LNHDA, CDR2 SQIVND (reference sequence). This CDR3 contains 17 residues. The CDR3 DNA sequence: TGTGCCAGTCAGGGGGATCAGGGCCGTTATAGCAATCAGCCCCAGCATTTT. It specifies CASQGDQGRYSNQPQHF.